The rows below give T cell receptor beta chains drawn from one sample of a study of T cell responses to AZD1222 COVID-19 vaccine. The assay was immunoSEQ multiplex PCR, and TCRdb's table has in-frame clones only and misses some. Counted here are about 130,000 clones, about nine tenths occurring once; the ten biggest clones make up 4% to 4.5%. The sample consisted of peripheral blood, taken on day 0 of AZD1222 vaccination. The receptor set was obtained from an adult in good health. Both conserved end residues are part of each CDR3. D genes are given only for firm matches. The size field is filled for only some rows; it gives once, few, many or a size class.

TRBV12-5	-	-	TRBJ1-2	TGTGCTAGTGGTCCCGGACAGAGTGGCTACACCTTC	CASGPGQSGYTF
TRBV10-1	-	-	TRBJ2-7	TGCGCCAGCAGTGAGAACAACGAGCAGTACTTC	CASSENNEQYF
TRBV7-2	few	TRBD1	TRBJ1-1	TGTGCCAGCAGCTTAAGGGGGACAGGTGCTGAAGCTTTCTTT	CASSLRGTGAEAFF
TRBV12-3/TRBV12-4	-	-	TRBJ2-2	TGTGCCGGCACACGTGCCTCCGGGGAGCTGTTTTTT	CAGTRASGELFF
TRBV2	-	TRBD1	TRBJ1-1	TGTGCCAGCAGCTCCGACAGGGACACTGAAGCTTTCTTT	CASSSDRDTEAFF
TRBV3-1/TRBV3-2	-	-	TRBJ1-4	TGTGCCAGCAGCCAAGAAGGGCTCCGGGAAAAACTGTTTTTT	CASSQEGLREKLFF
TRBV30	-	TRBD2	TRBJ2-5	TGTGCCTGGAGTCCGGGACTAGCTTTTCAAGAGACCCAGTACTTC	CAWSPGLAFQETQYF
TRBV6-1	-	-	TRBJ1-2	TGTGCCAGCAGTGAAGCGGGTCTCTCTAAGGGCTACACCTTC	CASSEAGLSKGYTF
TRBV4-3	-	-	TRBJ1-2	TGCGCCAGCAGCCAATACACCGAGGCTGGCTATGGCTACACCTTC	CASSQYTEAGYGYTF
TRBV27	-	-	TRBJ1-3	TGTGCCAGCAGCCGCAATAAGGGCGGCTTCTCTGGAAACACCATATATTTT	CASSRNKGGFSGNTIYF
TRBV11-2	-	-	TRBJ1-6	TGTGCCAGCAGCGCAAACAGGAACCCTAATTCACCCCTCCACTTT	CASSANRNPNSPLHF
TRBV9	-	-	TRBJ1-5	TGTGCCAGCAGTCAGGGAGTCAATCAGCCCCAGCATTTT	CASSQGVNQPQHF
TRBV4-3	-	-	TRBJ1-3	TGCGCCAGCAGCCAAGATTGGGGGAGGGTGGCCGGAAACACCATATATTTT	CASSQDWGRVAGNTIYF
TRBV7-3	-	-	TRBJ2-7	TGTGCCAGCAGCAAACAAGCTGGGAACGAGCAGTACTTC	CASSKQAGNEQYF
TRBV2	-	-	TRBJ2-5	TGTGCCAGCAGAGGAAACCGGGACCCCATTTTAGAGACCCAGTACTTC	CASRGNRDPILETQYF
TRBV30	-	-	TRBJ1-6	TGTGCCTGGAGTGTCAGGGTTGATTCACCCCTCCACTTT	CAWSVRVDSPLHF
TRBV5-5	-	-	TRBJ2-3	TGTGCCAGCAGCTTCATAAGCACAGATACGCAGTATTTT	CASSFISTDTQYF
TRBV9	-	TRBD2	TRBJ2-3	TGTGCCAGCAGCGTAGGGGTAGCGGGGGGGCCCGATACGCAGTATTTT	CASSVGVAGGPDTQYF
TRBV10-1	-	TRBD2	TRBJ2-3	TGCGCCAGCAGCTTGACTAGCGGGGGCCGCACAGATACGCAGTATTTT	CASSLTSGGRTDTQYF
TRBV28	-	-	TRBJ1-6	TGTGCCAGCACCCTGGGTCAGGGGCTAAATTCACCCCTCCACTTT	CASTLGQGLNSPLHF
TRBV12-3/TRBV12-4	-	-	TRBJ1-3	TGTGCCAGCAGTACCCGCGGAAACACCATATATTTT	CASSTRGNTIYF
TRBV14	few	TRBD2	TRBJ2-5	TGTGCCAGCAGCCAGGTTAGCGGGGCCCGTCAAGAGACCCAGTACTTC	CASSQVSGARQETQYF
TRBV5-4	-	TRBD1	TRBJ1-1	TGTGCCAGCAGCGTAGCAGGGGGCCGACACACTGAAGCTTTCTTT	CASSVAGGRHTEAFF
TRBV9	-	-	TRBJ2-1	TGTGCCAGCAGCGCTTCAGGGTCGTCCTACAATGAGCAGTTCTTC	CASSASGSSYNEQFF
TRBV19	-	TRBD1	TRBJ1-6	TGTGCCAGTAGTAAAGAACAGGGGGGATATAATTCACCCCTCCACTTT	CASSKEQGGYNSPLHF
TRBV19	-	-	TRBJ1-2	TGTGCCAGTAGTATAGAGGGGGTCTATGGCTACACCTTC	CASSIEGVYGYTF
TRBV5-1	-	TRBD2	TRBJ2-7	TGCGCCAGCAGCTTGGCGGGAGGTCCCGACGAGCAGTACTTC	CASSLAGGPDEQYF
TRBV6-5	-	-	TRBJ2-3	TGTGCCAGCAAGGAACCCACCACAGATACGCAGTATTTT	CASKEPTTDTQYF
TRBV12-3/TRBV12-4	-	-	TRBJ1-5	TGTGCCAGCAGTTCAGGGGCGCAGCCCCAGCATTTT	CASSSGAQPQHF
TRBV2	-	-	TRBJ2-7	TGTGCCAGCAGTACACACGGGCAAATGTACGAGCAGTACTTC	CASSTHGQMYEQYF
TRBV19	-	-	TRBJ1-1	TGTGCCTCCGGATGGACAGCACAGGCTGGTGGAGCTTTCTTT	CASGWTAQAGGAFF
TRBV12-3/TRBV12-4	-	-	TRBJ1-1	TGTGCCAGCAGTTTACAGGCAGGTGAAGCTTTCTTT	CASSLQAGEAFF
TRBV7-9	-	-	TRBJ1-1	TGTGCCAGCAGCTTAGCGGAGGTCACTGAAGCTTTCTTT	CASSLAEVTEAFF
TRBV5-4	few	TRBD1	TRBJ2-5	TGTGCCAGCAGCTTGGGACAGGACAGGGGGCTACAAGAGACCCAGTACTTC	CASSLGQDRGLQETQYF
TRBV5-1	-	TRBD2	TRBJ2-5	TGCGCCAGCAGCTTGGCGATGACTAGCGGGCCCCAAGAGACCCAGTACTTC	CASSLAMTSGPQETQYF
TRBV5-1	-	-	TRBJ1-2	TGCGCCAGCAGCTTTGGGCAGGACTATGGCTACACCTTC	CASSFGQDYGYTF
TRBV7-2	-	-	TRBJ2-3	TGTGCCAGCAGCCCCAGGGGGGGATACACAGATACGCAGTATTTT	CASSPRGGYTDTQYF